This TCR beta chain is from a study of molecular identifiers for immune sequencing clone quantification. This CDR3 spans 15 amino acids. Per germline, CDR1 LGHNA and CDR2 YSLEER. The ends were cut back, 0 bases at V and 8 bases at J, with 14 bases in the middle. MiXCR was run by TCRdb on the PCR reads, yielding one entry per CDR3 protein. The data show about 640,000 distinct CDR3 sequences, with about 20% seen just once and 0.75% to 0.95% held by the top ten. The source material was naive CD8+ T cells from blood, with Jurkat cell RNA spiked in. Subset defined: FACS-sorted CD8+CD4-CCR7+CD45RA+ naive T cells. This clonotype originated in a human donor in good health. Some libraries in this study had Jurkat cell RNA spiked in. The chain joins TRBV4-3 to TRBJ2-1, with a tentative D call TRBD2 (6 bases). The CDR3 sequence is CASSQDRLEGYEQFF. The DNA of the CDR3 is TGCGCCAGCAGCCAAGATCGCCTGGAGGGATATGAGCAGTTCTTC.